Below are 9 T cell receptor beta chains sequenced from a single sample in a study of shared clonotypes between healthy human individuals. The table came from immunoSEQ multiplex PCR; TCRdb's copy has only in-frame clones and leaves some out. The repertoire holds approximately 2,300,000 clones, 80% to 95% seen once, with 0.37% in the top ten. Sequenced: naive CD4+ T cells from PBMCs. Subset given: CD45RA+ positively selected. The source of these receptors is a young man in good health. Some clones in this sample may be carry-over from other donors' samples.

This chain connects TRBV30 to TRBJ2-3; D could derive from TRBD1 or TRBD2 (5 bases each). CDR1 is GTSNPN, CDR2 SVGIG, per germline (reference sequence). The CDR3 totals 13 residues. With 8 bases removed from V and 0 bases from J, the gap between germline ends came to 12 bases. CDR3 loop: CAQGTPSTDTQYF. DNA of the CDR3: TGTGCCCAAGGGACCCCTAGCACAGATACGCAGTATTTT.

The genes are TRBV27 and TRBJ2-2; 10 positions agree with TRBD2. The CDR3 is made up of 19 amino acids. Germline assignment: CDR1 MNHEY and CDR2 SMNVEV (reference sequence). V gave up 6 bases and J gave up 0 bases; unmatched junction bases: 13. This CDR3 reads CASRRLARLAGTNTGELFF. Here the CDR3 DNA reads TGTGCCAGCAGACGTCTCGCTCGACTAGCGGGCACGAACACCGGGGAGCTGTTTTTT.

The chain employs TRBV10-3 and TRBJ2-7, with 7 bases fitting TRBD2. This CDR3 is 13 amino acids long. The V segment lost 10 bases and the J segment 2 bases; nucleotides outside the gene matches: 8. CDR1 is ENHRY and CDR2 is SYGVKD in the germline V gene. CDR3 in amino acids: CATSPSGAYEQYF. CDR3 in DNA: TGTGCCACTTCTCCTAGCGGCGCCTACGAGCAGTACTTC.

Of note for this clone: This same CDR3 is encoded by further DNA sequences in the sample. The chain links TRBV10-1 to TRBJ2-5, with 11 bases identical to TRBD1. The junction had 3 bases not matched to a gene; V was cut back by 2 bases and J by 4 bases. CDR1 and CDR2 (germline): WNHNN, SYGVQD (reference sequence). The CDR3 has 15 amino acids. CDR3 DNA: TGCGCCAGCAGTGAGGGACAGGGGGCTCGAGAGACCCAGTACTTC. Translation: CASSEGQGARETQYF.

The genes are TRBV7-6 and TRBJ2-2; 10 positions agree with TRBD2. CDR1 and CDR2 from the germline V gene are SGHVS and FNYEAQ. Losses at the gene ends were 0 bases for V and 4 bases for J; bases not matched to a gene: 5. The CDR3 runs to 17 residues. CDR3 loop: CASSLALEREGTGELFF. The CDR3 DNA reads TGTGCCAGCAGCTTAGCGCTCGAGCGGGAGGGCACCGGGGAGCTGTTTTTT.

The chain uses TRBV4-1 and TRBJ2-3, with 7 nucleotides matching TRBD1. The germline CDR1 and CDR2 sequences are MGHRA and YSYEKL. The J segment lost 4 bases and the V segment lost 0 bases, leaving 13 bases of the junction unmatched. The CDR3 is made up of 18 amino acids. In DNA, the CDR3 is TGCGCCAGCAGCCAAGACCCCCGGACAGGCTTAGGCCCAGATACGCAGTATTTT. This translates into CASSQDPRTGLGPDTQYF.

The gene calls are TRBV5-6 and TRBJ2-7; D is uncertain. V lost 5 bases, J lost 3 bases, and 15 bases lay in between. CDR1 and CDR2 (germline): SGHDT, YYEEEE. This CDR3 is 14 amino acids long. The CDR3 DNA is TGTGCCAGCAGTTTAAAGGACGGATACTACGAGCAGTACTTC. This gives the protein CASSLKDGYYEQYF.

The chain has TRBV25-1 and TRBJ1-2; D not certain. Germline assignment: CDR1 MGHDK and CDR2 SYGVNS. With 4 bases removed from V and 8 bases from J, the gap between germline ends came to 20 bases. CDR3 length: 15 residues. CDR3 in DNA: TGTGCCAGCAGTGCGGCCGGAGAGGTTGGAGGAGGCTACACCTTC. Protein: CASSAAGEVGGGYTF.

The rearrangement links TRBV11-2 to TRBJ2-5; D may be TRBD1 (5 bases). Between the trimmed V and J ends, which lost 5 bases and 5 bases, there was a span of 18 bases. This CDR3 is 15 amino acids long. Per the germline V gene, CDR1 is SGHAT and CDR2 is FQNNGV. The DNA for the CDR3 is TGTGCCAGCAGCCCCCTTTCAGGGCTGGGGGAGACCCAGTACTTC. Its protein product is CASSPLSGLGETQYF.